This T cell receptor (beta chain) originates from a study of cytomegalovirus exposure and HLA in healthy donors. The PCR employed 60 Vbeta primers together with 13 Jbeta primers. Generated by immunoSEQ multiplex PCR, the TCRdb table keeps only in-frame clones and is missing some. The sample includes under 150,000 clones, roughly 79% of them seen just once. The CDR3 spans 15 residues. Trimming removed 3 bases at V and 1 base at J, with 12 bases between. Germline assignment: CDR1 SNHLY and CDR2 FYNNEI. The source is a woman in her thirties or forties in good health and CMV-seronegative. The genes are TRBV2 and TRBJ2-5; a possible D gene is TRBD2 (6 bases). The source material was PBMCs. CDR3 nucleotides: TGTGCCAGCAGTGAGCCTTGGGGACTCCAAGAGACCCAGTACTTC. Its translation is CASSEPWGLQETQYF.